These 23 T cell receptor beta chains were sequenced from one sample in a study of regulatory T cells in long-lasting Graves disease. iRepertoire HTBI primers and Arm-PCR of CDR3 regions built TCR beta libraries. TCRdb analysed the multiplex PCR reads with MiXCR anew, one entry per CDR3 protein. The repertoire consists of hundreds of thousands of distinct CDR3 sequences, with 21% occurring once and the leading ten covering roughly an eighth. Time point indicated: persistent/refractory GD, antithyroid drugs over 5 years with positive TRAb. RNA from PBMCs was the source of the TCR library. The specimen comprised peripheral blood mononuclear cells (PBMCs), sampled when the disease was refractory, from a patient treated with antithyroid drugs. Receptors originate from a female donor with Graves disease.

The chain uses TRBV7-2 and TRBJ1-3, with D unresolved. CDR1 is SGHTA, CDR2 FQGNSA, per germline. V was cut by 7 bases and J by 4 bases, with 11 bases left in between. The CDR3 contains 13 residues. CDR3 in DNA: TGTGCCAGCACCGAAAGTAGGGGAAACACCATATATTTT. It encodes CASTESRGNTIYF.

This clonotype was seen at least ten times. As DNA, the CDR3 is TGTGCCAGCAGCCAGACAGGGTTGGTTCAGCCCCAGCATTTT. Translation: CASSQTGLVQPQHF. J is TRBJ1-5 and V is TRBV28, with 7 bases identical to TRBD1. CDR1 and CDR2 from the germline V gene are MDHEN and SYDVKM. Trimming at V came to 6 bases and at J to 6 bases, leaving 8 bases not matched to a gene. The CDR3 is made up of 14 amino acids. Combining the CDR3 with reference TRBV28 and TRBJ1-5 gives the whole variable domain DVKVTQSSRYLVKRTGEKVFLECVQDMDHENMFWYRQDPGLGLRLIYFSYDVKMKEKGDIPEGYSVSREKKERFSLILESASTNQTSMYLCASSQTGLVQPQHFGDGTRLSIL.

J is TRBJ1-1 and V is TRBV7-9, with 9 positions matching TRBD1. V lost 5 bases and J lost 3; bases outside the gene matches: 10. The CDR3 contains 16 residues. CDR1 is SEHNR and CDR2 is FQNEAQ in the germline V gene (reference sequence). The CDR3 DNA sequence: TGTGCCAGCAGCCCCACAGGGGGCTTAGGGGACACTGAAGCTTTCTTT. Translation gives CASSPTGGLGDTEAFF.

This clonotype was seen ten or more times. This sequence joins TRBV24-1 and TRBJ1-5; D unresolved. The CDR3 totals 15 residues. The V and J ends lost 9 bases and 2 bases respectively, with 16 bases between them. In germline, CDR1 is KGHDR, CDR2 SFDVKD. Here the CDR3 reads CATGPGKRGNQPQHF. CDR3 DNA sequence: TGTGCCACCGGGCCGGGGAAGAGGGGCAATCAGCCCCAGCATTTT.

This clonotype appeared many times. The chain employs TRBV12-3 or TRBV12-4 and TRBJ2-5, with 7 nucleotides matching TRBD2. This CDR3 spans 16 amino acids. After removal of 0 bases from V and 2 bases from J, the junction contained 6 bases not matched to a gene. In nucleotides, the CDR3 is TGTGCCAGCAGTTTAGCGGGAGGGCCTCTGCAAGAGACCCAGTACTTC. Protein: CASSLAGGPLQETQYF.

Concerning this clonotype itself: A clone one base away is much larger, so this may be a read error. The CDR3 ends on some other residue instead of the conserved phenylalanine or tryptophan, so this is likely a read error. This chain joins TRBV7-3 and TRBJ2-2, with D possibly TRBD1 on 6 matching bases. CDR1 is SGHTA and CDR2 is FQGTGA in the germline V gene. This CDR3 comprises 16 residues. The V and J ends lost 2 bases and 4 bases respectively, with 14 bases between them. CDR3 amino acids: CASSLSVQGTTGELFY. Here the CDR3 DNA reads TGTGCCAGCAGCTTATCCGTCCAGGGGACCACCGGGGAGCTGTTTTAT.

This clonotype was observed at least ten times. The genes are TRBV27 and TRBJ1-1; TRBD1 matches 8 bases. This CDR3 spans 13 amino acids. The germline gives CDR1 MNHEY, CDR2 SMNVEV (reference sequence). Trimming removed 2 bases from V and 8 bases from J; junction bases left unmatched: 4. CDR3 sequence (DNA): TGTGCCAGCAGTTTAGGACAGGGTCACGAAGCTTTCTTT. Its translation: CASSLGQGHEAFF.

V and J are TRBV11-2 and TRBJ2-3, with 11 bases that match TRBD2. CDR3 length: 17 amino acids. CDR1 SGHAT and CDR2 FQNNGV come from the germline V gene. V trimming: 1 base; J trimming: 5 bases; junction bases outside the gene matches: 8. In DNA form, the CDR3 reads TGTGCCAGCAGCTTAGGTGTAGCGGGAGGGCCTATAGATACGCAGTATTTT. Its translation: CASSLGVAGGPIDTQYF.

This clonotype was picked up many times. V usage is TRBV6-1 and J usage is TRBJ1-4, with D unresolved. CDR1 is MNHNS, CDR2 SASEGT, per germline. Deletions cut 5 bases from V and 14 bases from J, with 15 bases between. This CDR3 contains 12 residues. The CDR3 nucleotides read TGTGCCAGCAGTCAGGCAAAGGGAAGTCTGTTTTTT. Translating it yields CASSQAKGSLFF.

The chain combines TRBV10-3 with TRBJ2-3; D is unresolved. The CDR3 covers 13 residues. V dropped 7 bases and J dropped 5 bases, with 13 bases sitting between them. Germline CDR1 ENHRY, CDR2 SYGVKD. The CDR3 nucleotides are TGTGCCATCACCTCAATCCCCCTAGATACGCAGTATTTT. It specifies CAITSIPLDTQYF.

This clonotype came up many times. V usage is TRBV3-1 and J usage is TRBJ1-1; D gene unclear. Germline values: CDR1 LGHDT, CDR2 YNNKEL (reference sequence). The CDR3 is 14 residues long. V was trimmed by 2 bases and J by 2 bases, leaving 9 bases between them. CDR3 residues: CASSQPGRNTEAFF. As DNA, the CDR3 is TGTGCCAGCAGCCAACCCGGGCGAAACACTGAAGCTTTCTTT.

On this clonotype itself: Given a much more abundant clone one base away, this may be a read error. DNA for the CDR3: TGTGCCAGCAGGGTCACAGATACGCAGTATTTT. The encoded protein is CASRVTDTQYF. The rearrangement joins TRBV28 to TRBJ2-3; D is unclear. CDR3 length: 11 amino acids. Trimming took off 6 bases at V and 2 bases at J, with 3 bases between the two ends. The germline gives CDR1 MDHEN, CDR2 SYDVKM.

This clonotype was counted only a few times. V gene TRBV5-1 combines with J gene TRBJ2-3, with 7 bases that match TRBD2. CDR3 length: 15 residues. Trimming at V came to 9 bases and at J to 0 bases, leaving 10 bases not matched to a gene. Per germline, CDR1 SGHRS and CDR2 YFSETQ. CDR3: CATREVPESTDTQYF. For the CDR3, the DNA is TGCGCCACTCGGGAGGTCCCGGAGAGCACAGATACGCAGTATTTT.

The chain links TRBV6-1 to TRBJ1-5; a weak D match, TRBD1 (5 bases). Germline V gene data show CDR1 as MNHNS and CDR2 as SASEGT. Between the trimmed V and J ends, which lost 10 bases and 4 bases, there was a span of 11 bases. The CDR3 spans 12 residues. The CDR3 spells CATGGGNQPQHF. The DNA of the CDR3 is TGTGCCACCGGCGGGGGGAATCAGCCCCAGCATTTT.

With respect to this clonotype: Since a much larger clone is just one base distant, this may be a read error. The V and J genes are TRBV6-9 and TRBJ2-5; 7 positions agree with TRBD2. CDR1 is MNHGY, CDR2 SVAAGI, per germline. This CDR3 region has 17 residues. V lost 3 bases and J lost 9; bases outside the gene matches: 19. CDR3 amino acids: CASSYGGAGTPAKAQYF. The CDR3 DNA is TGTGCCAGCAGTTACGGGGGAGCGGGAACGCCCGCGAAGGCCCAGTACTTC.

This clonotype was observed at least ten times. This sequence joins TRBV7-2 and TRBJ2-2; D ambiguous. Germline-derived CDR1 and CDR2 are SGHTA and FQGNSA. V was cut by 2 bases and J by 0 bases, with 7 bases left in between. The CDR3 is made up of 15 amino acids. DNA of the CDR3: TGTGCCAGCAGCTTATGGCTTACGAACACCGGGGAGCTGTTTTTT. It is translated as CASSLWLTNTGELFF. The variable domain in full, with the rest retrieved from reference TRBV7-2 and TRBJ2-2, is GAGVSQSPSNKVTEKGKDVELRCDPISGHTALYWYRQSLGQGLEFLIYFQGNSAPDKSGLPSDRFSAERTGGSVSTLTIQRTQQEDSAVYLCASSLWLTNTGELFFGEGSRLTVL.

CDR3 in amino acids: CSVDLGPGTEAFF. The CDR3 nucleotides read TGCAGCGTTGATTTGGGGCCGGGAACTGAAGCTTTCTTT. The chain combines TRBV29-1 with TRBJ1-1; D perhaps matches TRBD1 (5 bases). CDR3 size: 13 residues. Trimming cost V 3 bases and J 5 bases, with 13 bases left between them. Germline values: CDR1 SQVTM, CDR2 ANQGSEA.

This clonotype was seen at least ten times. V gene TRBV7-3 combines with J gene TRBJ2-7, with D perhaps TRBD1 (5 bases). V lost 5 bases and J 5 bases, leaving 19 bases between the germline ends. CDR1 is SGHTA, CDR2 FQGTGA, per germline. The CDR3 length is 15 residues. In DNA, the CDR3 is TGTGCCAGCAGCAACCGGACAAAAAGAAGCGACGAGCAGTACTTC. Translating it yields CASSNRTKRSDEQYF.

This clonotype turned up a few times. A read error may explain this, as a much larger clone is one base away. The V call is TRBV2, the J call TRBJ2-2; D is perhaps TRBD2 (5 bases). This CDR3 comprises 13 residues. Germline assignment: CDR1 SNHLY and CDR2 FYNNEI. The CDR3 here is CASGLMNTGELVF. CDR3 DNA sequence: TGTGCCAGCGGGCTAATGAACACCGGGGAGCTGGTTTTT.

The chain uses TRBV20-1 and TRBJ2-6; D is perhaps TRBD1 (6 bases). The CDR3 consists of 15 residues. V lost 1 base, J lost 0 bases, and 7 bases lay in between. Germline-derived CDR1 and CDR2 are DFQATT and SNEGSKA (reference sequence). CDR3 sequence (DNA): TGCAGTGCTAGAGTGGACAGCTCTGGGGCCAACGTCCTGACTTTC. Translation gives CSARVDSSGANVLTF.

CDR3 in DNA: TGTGCCACCAGTGACAGGGGGGCAGATACGCAGTATTTT. This codes for CATSDRGADTQYF. The chain combines TRBV24-1 with TRBJ2-3, with a tentative D call TRBD1 (7 bases). The CDR3 has 13 residues. V was cut by 4 bases and J by 4 bases, with 8 bases left in between. Germline V CDR1 and CDR2: KGHDR, SFDVKD.

This clonotype was seen a few times. The chain is built from TRBV20-1 and TRBJ2-5, with 8 positions matching TRBD1. The CDR3 length is 15 residues. The germline V gene encodes CDR1 DFQATT and CDR2 SNEGSKA (reference sequence). V was pared by 3 bases and J by 1 base, with 7 bases of the junction left unmatched. The CDR3 spells CSASPTQGGQETQYF. The CDR3 DNA follows: TGCAGTGCTAGCCCGACACAGGGGGGCCAAGAGACCCAGTACTTC.

Remarks on this clonotype: One base away lies a much larger clone, so this may be a sequencing read error. This rearrangement joins TRBV6-9 to TRBJ1-1; D not resolved. The CDR3 is 14 residues long. Trimming cost V 4 bases and J 3 bases, with 12 bases left between them. Per germline, CDR1 MNHGY and CDR2 SVAAGI. DNA for the CDR3: TGTGCCAGCAGTTGGACCCCCTGGGACACTGAAGCTTTCTTT. This sequence encodes CASSWTPWDTEAFF.